The 2 T cell receptor beta chains reported below all come from one sample, sequenced in a study of cytomegalovirus exposure and HLA in healthy donors. The PCR employed 60 Vbeta primers together with 13 Jbeta primers. Clones were sequenced by immunoSEQ multiplex PCR, and TCRdb holds only the in-frame ones, with some missing. The sample consists of roughly 180,000 clones, around 80% of them appearing once. The sequencing input was PBMCs. Source of these receptors: a woman aged 45-65 years in good health and CMV-seropositive.

V gene TRBV5-1 combines with J gene TRBJ2-7, with 7 bases lining up with TRBD1. Trimming removed 0 bases from V and 2 bases from J; junction bases left unmatched: 5. Germline values: CDR1 SGHRS, CDR2 YFSETQ. This CDR3 is 15 amino acids long. The CDR3 reads CASSLDHRGPYEQYF. The CDR3 DNA sequence: TGCGCCAGCAGCTTGGATCACAGGGGTCCCTACGAGCAGTACTTC.

V and J are TRBV5-5 and TRBJ1-2; D perhaps matches TRBD1 (6 bases). Germline V gene lookup returns CDR1 SGHKS and CDR2 YYEKEE (reference sequence). V was pared by 4 bases and J by 2 bases, with 12 bases between. This CDR3 contains 14 residues. CDR3 in amino acids: CASSPLGANYGYTF. Here the CDR3 DNA reads TGTGCCAGCAGCCCCCTGGGGGCCAACTATGGCTACACCTTC.